The present T cell receptor beta chain was sequenced within a study of radiation and T cells in renal cell carcinoma. Indicated treatment: 15 Gy SBRT to primary tumor, nephrectomy 4 weeks later. This renal cell carcinoma was of the clear cell type. V shed 0 bases and J shed 5 bases, with 14 bases lying between them. Germline assignment: CDR1 MDHEN and CDR2 SYDVKM. The length of the CDR3 is 15 residues. Sequencing was performed with immunoSEQ multiplex PCR; in TCRdb, only in-frame clones are kept and a portion is missing. Of around 13,000 clones listed, 25% to 35% are singletons. This receptor was identified in a man in his sixties with renal cell carcinoma. The specimen was tumor tissue, collected from a patient whose treatment included radiotherapy and nephrectomy. The J gene is TRBJ2-7, the V gene TRBV28; no clear D. The CDR3 sequence: CASSLWGRYPNEQYF. Written as DNA, the CDR3 is TGTGCCAGCAGTTTATGGGGCAGGTACCCGAACGAGCAGTACTTC. Complete variable domain (other parts from reference TRBV28 and TRBJ2-7): DVKVTQSSRYLVKRTGEKVFLECVQDMDHENMFWYRQDPGLGLRLIYFSYDVKMKEKGDIPEGYSVSREKKERFSLILESASTNQTSMYLCASSLWGRYPNEQYFGPGTRLTVT.